The 9 T cell receptor beta chains in this list originate from one sample, sequenced in a study of Ad26.COV2.S vaccination and SARS-CoV-2 variants. TCRdb keeps only in-frame clones here, not all; method: immunoSEQ multiplex PCR. This sample has about 680,000 clones, with more than 80% found just once. Treatment: about 20 received Ad26.COV2.S at low or high dose, single or two shots; a few received placebo; per-sample allocation not given. After the first vaccine or placebo injection, samples were drawn on day 63. The sequencing here drew on peripheral blood, taken in a trial of Ad26.COV2.S vaccine versus placebo. The source of these receptors is a person aged 18-60 years who received the Ad26.COV2.S COVID-19 vaccine or a placebo.

The gene calls are TRBV11-3 and TRBJ2-3; D gene ambiguous. V lost 1 base and J lost 2, with 10 bases in between. The CDR3 runs 15 residues. Germline V gene sequence: CDR1 SGHNT, CDR2 YENEEA. CDR3: CASSLAYSLTDTQYF. For the CDR3, the DNA is TGTGCCAGCAGCTTAGCATACAGTCTCACAGATACGCAGTATTTT.

The V call is TRBV6-1, the J call TRBJ2-7; 7 nucleotides match TRBD2. V was pared by 3 bases and J by 3 bases, with 11 bases of the junction left unmatched. CDR1 is MNHNS and CDR2 is SASEGT in the germline V gene. The CDR3 is 16 amino acids. The CDR3 loop is CASSEALAASFYEQYF. DNA of the CDR3: TGTGCCAGCAGTGAGGCGCTAGCGGCATCATTCTACGAGCAGTACTTC.

The CDR3 nucleotides are TGTGCCAGCAGTCCGGGAAGGGGGCGCAAGGACACTGAAGCTTTCTTT. It codes for CASSPGRGRKDTEAFF. V gene TRBV6-6 combines with J gene TRBJ1-1; 7 bases fit TRBD1. Germline trimming cut 5 bases from V and 3 bases from J; bases unmatched to any gene: 12. Germline V lookup: CDR1 MNHNY, CDR2 SVGAGI (reference sequence). There are 16 residues in the CDR3.

This clone occurred once. CDR3 bases: TGTGCCTGGGGGGTCAGGGACGAGCAGTACTTC. It specifies CAWGVRDEQYF. This chain uses TRBV30 with TRBJ2-7; D perhaps matches TRBD1 (5 bases). V lost 5 bases and J 5 bases, leaving 10 bases between the germline ends. Per germline, CDR1 GTSNPN and CDR2 SVGIG (reference sequence). There are 11 residues in the CDR3.

DNA of the CDR3: TGTGCCACCAGTGATGCCACAGCCACCGGGGAGCTGTTTTTT. Its protein product is CATSDATATGELFF. The chain couples TRBV24-1 to TRBJ2-2; D is undetermined. Germline-derived CDR1 and CDR2 are KGHDR and SFDVKD. The CDR3 contains 14 residues. Trimming took 3 bases from V and 4 from J, leaving 8 bases between them.

This chain uses TRBV7-9 with TRBJ2-5; D may be TRBD1 (5 bases). The V gene's germline CDR1 is SEHNR and CDR2 FQNEAQ (reference sequence). This CDR3 is built from 14 residues. The V and J ends lost 10 bases and 4 bases respectively, with 19 bases between them. CDR3 residues: CANPGWSRRETQYF. The CDR3 nucleotides read TGTGCCAACCCAGGGTGGTCGAGGCGAGAGACCCAGTACTTC.

The chain has TRBV15 and TRBJ2-7; 9 nucleotides match TRBD2. V dropped 1 base and J dropped 0; count of bases not matched to a gene: 1. This CDR3 has 15 amino acids. Germline V gives CDR1 LNHNV, CDR2 YYDKDF (reference sequence). The CDR3 region has the DNA TGTGCCACCAGCAGAGTAGCGGGGGTCTCCTACGAGCAGTACTTC. Protein sequence: CATSRVAGVSYEQYF.

This rearrangement joins TRBV24-1 to TRBJ2-1; tentatively, D is TRBD2 (5 bases). The CDR3 is made up of 13 amino acids. V was trimmed by 4 bases and J by 9 bases, leaving 12 bases between them. Germline CDR1 is KGHDR and CDR2 is SFDVKD. CDR3 loop: CATSEIGRGEQFF. The DNA of the CDR3 is TGTGCCACCAGTGAAATCGGACGGGGTGAGCAGTTCTTC.

As regards this clone: The sample contains more than one DNA sequence encoding this CDR3. The chain uses TRBV18 and TRBJ2-5; D uncertain. Between the trimmed V and J ends, which lost 3 bases and 2 bases, there was a span of 13 bases. The CDR3 length is 15 residues. Germline CDR1 KGHSH, CDR2 LQKENI. The CDR3 sequence is CASSPLAGSQETQYF. CDR3 nucleotide sequence: TGTGCCAGCTCACCCCTTGCAGGCTCACAAGAGACCCAGTACTTC.